The 18 T cell receptor beta chains below all came from one sample that was sequenced in a study of T cell repertoires in cytomegalovirus infection. TCRdb called the reads again in MiXCR, with one record for every CDR3 protein. The sample has around 320,000 distinct CDR3 sequences, more than 8% seen once. The sequenced material came from PBMCs. The receptors originated from a human donor in good health (CMV status not recorded). Some clones in this sample may be carry-over from other donors' samples.

In its sample, this clonotype was seen once. The CDR3: CASIFGDEQYF. In DNA, the CDR3 is TGTGCCAGCATCTTTGGGGACGAGCAGTACTTC. The V call is TRBV12-3 or TRBV12-4, the J call TRBJ2-7; D unresolved. The CDR3 contains 11 residues. V was trimmed by 7 bases and J by 5 bases, leaving 9 bases between them.

On this clonotype: One base away lies a much larger clone, so this may be a sequencing read error. The chain has TRBV7-2 and TRBJ2-7; maybe TRBD2 (5 bases). This CDR3 is built from 14 residues. Germline CDR1 is SGHTA and CDR2 is FQGNSA. V was trimmed by 1 base and J by 6 bases, leaving 13 bases between them. The CDR3 sequence is CASSLDLALCEQYF. The CDR3 bases are TGTGCCAGCAGCTTAGATTTAGCGCTCTGCGAGCAGTACTTC.

The V call is TRBV7-2, the J call TRBJ2-2, with D uncertain. The germline gives CDR1 SGHTA, CDR2 FQGNSA. The CDR3 length is 15 residues. Trimming pared 1 base from V and 1 base from J, leaving 7 bases between. The CDR3 coding sequence is TGTGCCAGCAGCTTAGGGGCAAGGAACACCGGGGAGCTGTTTTTT. Translation gives CASSLGARNTGELFF.

There are a few counts of this clonotype. The V gene is TRBV12-3 or TRBV12-4, the J gene TRBJ1-1, with 9 bases lining up with TRBD1. V was clipped by 7 bases and J by 0 bases; unmatched bases: 9. The CDR3 totals 16 residues. CDR3 in amino acids: CASTWGQGTLNTEAFF. Written as DNA, the CDR3 is TGTGCCAGCACCTGGGGACAGGGTACTTTGAACACTGAAGCTTTCTTT.

This chain joins TRBV7-2 and TRBJ1-6; 8 bases map to TRBD1. The CDR3 totals 18 residues. CDR1 and CDR2 from the germline V gene are SGHTA and FQGNSA. J was trimmed by 4 bases and V by 4 bases; bases with no gene match: 12. The CDR3 sequence: CASSSETRTGFYNSPLHF. The CDR3 coding sequence is TGTGCCAGCAGCTCAGAGACCAGGACAGGGTTTTATAATTCACCCCTCCACTTT.

This clonotype was counted only a few times. The chain is built from TRBV7-2 and TRBJ2-3, with TRBD2 as a possible D gene (5 bases). The germline V gene has CDR1 SGHTA and CDR2 FQGNSA. V shed 3 bases and J shed 3 bases, with 10 bases lying between them. The CDR3 is made up of 14 amino acids. The CDR3 nucleotides are TGTGCCAGCAGCTTTTCTAGCTCGACAGATACGCAGTATTTT. Encoded protein: CASSFSSSTDTQYF.

The genes are TRBV7-2 and TRBJ1-4; perhaps TRBD1 as D (6 bases). CDR3 length equals 14 residues. Trimming took off 5 bases at V and 7 bases at J, with 14 bases between the two ends. Germline V gene lookup returns CDR1 SGHTA and CDR2 FQGNSA. CDR3 in amino acids: CASSPQGSGEKLFF. CDR3 DNA sequence: TGTGCCAGCAGCCCCCAGGGGAGCGGTGAAAAACTGTTTTTT.

This clonotype showed up many times. V and J are TRBV7-2 and TRBJ2-5; D possibly matches TRBD1 or TRBD2 (5 bases each). Deletions cut 5 bases from V and 1 base from J, with 17 bases between. The germline V gene has CDR1 SGHTA and CDR2 FQGNSA. The length of the CDR3 is 16 residues. CDR3 sequence reads: CASSSTGTAGQETQYF. The DNA for the CDR3 is TGTGCCAGCAGCAGCACCGGGACGGCGGGCCAAGAGACCCAGTACTTC.

This clonotype occurred many times. The gene calls are TRBV12-3 or TRBV12-4 and TRBJ2-6; 10 positions agree with TRBD1. CDR3 length: 19 amino acids. The J segment lost 0 bases and the V segment lost 6 bases, leaving 11 bases of the junction unmatched. The CDR3 DNA sequence: TGTGCCAGCAGCTCTTTTCCGGGACAGGGGACCTCTGGGGCCAACGTCCTGACTTTC. This sequence encodes CASSSFPGQGTSGANVLTF.

This clonotype was observed at least ten times. The genes are TRBV28 and TRBJ1-5; TRBD1 might be the D (5 bases). CDR3 length: 17 amino acids. Between the trimmed V and J ends, which lost 6 bases and 1 base, there was a span of 19 bases. Looked up from germline, CDR1 is MDHEN and CDR2 is SYDVKM. CDR3 in DNA: TGTGCCAGCAGACACCGACCAGGGAGTTGGAGCAATCAGCCCCAGCATTTT. Its translation is CASRHRPGSWSNQPQHF. The full variable domain, completed using reference TRBV28 and TRBJ1-5, is DVKVTQSSRYLVKRTGEKVFLECVQDMDHENMFWYRQDPGLGLRLIYFSYDVKMKEKGDIPEGYSVSREKKERFSLILESASTNQTSMYLCASRHRPGSWSNQPQHFGDGTRLSIL.

There are many counts of this clonotype. The chain is built from TRBV7-9 and TRBJ2-7; TRBD2 is a possible D gene (6 bases). V was shortened by 3 bases and J by 4 bases, with 19 bases between the two germline ends. From germline, CDR1 is SEHNR and CDR2 FQNEAQ (reference sequence). This CDR3 spans 16 amino acids. CDR3 in DNA: TGTGCCAGCAGCTTCTTGCGGGACTCTCTAATTTACGAGCAGTACTTC. Its translation is CASSFLRDSLIYEQYF.

The gene calls are TRBV9 and TRBJ2-7, with TRBD1 identical over 8 bases. There are 16 residues in the CDR3. From germline, CDR1 is SGDLS and CDR2 YYNGEE. The ends lost 2 bases at V and 1 base at J; junction bases unmatched: 8. Here the CDR3 reads CASSVSGQAVSYEQYF. Here the CDR3 DNA reads TGTGCCAGCAGCGTTTCGGGACAGGCTGTTTCCTACGAGCAGTACTTC.

This clonotype was detected many times. The chain carries TRBV7-2 and TRBJ1-2; D possibly corresponds to TRBD1 (6 bases). V was pared by 5 bases and J by 7 bases, with 17 bases between. The length of the CDR3 is 14 residues. Per the germline V gene, CDR1 is SGHTA and CDR2 is FQGNSA. The CDR3 loop is CASSDYRVSPGYTF. CDR3 sequence (DNA): TGTGCCAGCAGCGACTACAGGGTCTCTCCTGGCTACACCTTC.

The chain couples TRBV19 to TRBJ2-7, with TRBD2 matching 8 bases. The germline CDR1 and CDR2 sequences are LNHDA and SQIVND (reference sequence). The ends lost 9 bases at V and 4 bases at J; junction bases unmatched: 11. The CDR3 spans 14 residues. The CDR3 spells CASTPSGSTYEQYF. In DNA, the CDR3 is TGTGCCAGCACCCCCAGCGGGAGCACGTACGAGCAGTACTTC.

This clonotype was counted many times. The gene calls are TRBV20-1 and TRBJ2-7; TRBD1 is a possible D gene (6 bases). From germline, CDR1 is DFQATT and CDR2 SNEGSKA (reference sequence). Trimming cost V 5 bases and J 1 base, with 15 bases left between them. The CDR3 length is 14 residues. CDR3 sequence (DNA): TGCAGTGCTGAGGGGGACAAGGGTTCCTACGAGCAGTACTTC. Its protein is CSAEGDKGSYEQYF.

This clonotype was observed a few times. The chain couples TRBV2 to TRBJ2-2; D possibly uses TRBD1 or TRBD2 (5 bases each). The CDR3 covers 14 residues. Germline values: CDR1 SNHLY, CDR2 FYNNEI. With 2 bases removed from V and 7 bases from J, the gap between germline ends came to 11 bases. DNA of the CDR3: TGTGCCAGCAGTGAAAGACAGCGGAACGGGGAGCTGTTTTTT. It encodes CASSERQRNGELFF.

This rearrangement joins TRBV11-2 to TRBJ2-3; D uncertain. V dropped 4 bases and J dropped 2 bases, with 13 bases sitting between them. Germline-derived CDR1 and CDR2 are SGHAT and FQNNGV. This CDR3 is built from 15 residues. CDR3 sequence: CASSSWTSVTDTQYF. The CDR3 DNA reads TGTGCCAGCAGCTCCTGGACCAGCGTCACAGATACGCAGTATTTT.

This clonotype was observed a few times. The chain couples TRBV7-2 to TRBJ2-3; 9 positions match TRBD2. Trimming removed 5 bases from V and 5 bases from J; junction bases left unmatched: 11. The CDR3 is made up of 16 amino acids. Per the germline V gene, CDR1 is SGHTA and CDR2 is FQGNSA. CDR3 in DNA: TGTGCCAGCAGCCGGGCGGGGGGGCCGGCGGGAGATACGCAGTATTTT. This encodes CASSRAGGPAGDTQYF.